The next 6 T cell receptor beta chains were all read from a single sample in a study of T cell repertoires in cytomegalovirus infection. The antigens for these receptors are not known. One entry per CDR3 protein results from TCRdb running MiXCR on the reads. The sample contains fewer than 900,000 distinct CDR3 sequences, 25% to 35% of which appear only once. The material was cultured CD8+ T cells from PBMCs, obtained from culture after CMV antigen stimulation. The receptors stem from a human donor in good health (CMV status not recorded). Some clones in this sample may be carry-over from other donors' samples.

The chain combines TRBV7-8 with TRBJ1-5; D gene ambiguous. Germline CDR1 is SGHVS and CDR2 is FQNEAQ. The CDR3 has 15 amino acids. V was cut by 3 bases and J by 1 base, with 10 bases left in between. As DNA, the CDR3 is TGTGCCAGCAGCTTCCTTGAGGACAGCAATCAGCCCCAGCATTTT. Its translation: CASSFLEDSNQPQHF.

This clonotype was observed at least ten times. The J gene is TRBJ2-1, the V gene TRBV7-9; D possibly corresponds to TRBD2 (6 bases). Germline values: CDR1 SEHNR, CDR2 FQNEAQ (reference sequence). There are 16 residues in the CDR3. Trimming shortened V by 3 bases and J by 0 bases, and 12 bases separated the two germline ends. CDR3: CASSFNGEVSYNEQFF. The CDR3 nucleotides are TGTGCCAGCAGCTTTAACGGGGAGGTCTCCTACAATGAGCAGTTCTTC.

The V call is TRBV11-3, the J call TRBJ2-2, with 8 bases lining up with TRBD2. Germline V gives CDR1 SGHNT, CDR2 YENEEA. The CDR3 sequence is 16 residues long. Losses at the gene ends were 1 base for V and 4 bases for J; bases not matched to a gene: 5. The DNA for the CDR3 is TGTGCCAGCAGCTTAGTGTCTAGCGGGCTCACCGGGGAGCTGTTTTTT. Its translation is CASSLVSSGLTGELFF.

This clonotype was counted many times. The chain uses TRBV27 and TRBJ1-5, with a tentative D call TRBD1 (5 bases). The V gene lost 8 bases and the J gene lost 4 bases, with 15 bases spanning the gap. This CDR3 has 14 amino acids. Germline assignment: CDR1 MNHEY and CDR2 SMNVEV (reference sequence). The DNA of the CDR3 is TGTGCCAGCGGCCGGGACGGTAGGAATCAGCCCCAGCATTTT. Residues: CASGRDGRNQPQHF.

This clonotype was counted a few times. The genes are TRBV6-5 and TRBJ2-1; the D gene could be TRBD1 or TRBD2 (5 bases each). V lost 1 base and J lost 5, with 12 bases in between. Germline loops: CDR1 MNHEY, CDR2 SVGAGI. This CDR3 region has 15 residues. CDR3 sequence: CASSYFWGNNNEQFF. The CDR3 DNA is TGTGCCAGCAGTTACTTCTGGGGGAACAACAATGAGCAGTTCTTC.

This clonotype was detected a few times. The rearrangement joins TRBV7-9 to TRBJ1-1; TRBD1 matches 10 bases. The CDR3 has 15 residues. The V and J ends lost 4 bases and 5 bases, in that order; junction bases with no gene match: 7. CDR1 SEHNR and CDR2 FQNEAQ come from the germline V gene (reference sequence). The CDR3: CASSSRQGAMTEAFF. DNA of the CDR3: TGTGCCAGCAGCTCCCGACAGGGGGCGATGACTGAAGCTTTCTTT.